These 30 T cell receptor beta chains came from one sample sequenced in a study of blood T cell repertoires in COVID-19. Generated by immunoSEQ multiplex PCR, the TCRdb table keeps only in-frame clones and is missing some. Seen here are 130,000 or so clones, 80% observed once, and the top ten hold around 25%. The material sequenced was peripheral blood. These receptors originate from a human donor in a cohort sampled during active COVID-19.

The V call is TRBV19, the J call TRBJ1-1, with 8 bases aligning to TRBD1. V lost 3 bases, J lost 4 bases, and 7 bases stayed unmatched. The CDR3 is 15 amino acids. Germline V CDR1 and CDR2: LNHDA, SQIVND (reference sequence). As DNA, the CDR3 is TGTGCCAGTAGTATTCAGGGGGCGATGAGCACTGAAGCTTTCTTT. Its protein is CASSIQGAMSTEAFF.

This chain joins TRBV9 and TRBJ1-3; 7 bases agree with TRBD1. Germline V gene sequence: CDR1 SGDLS, CDR2 YYNGEE. V dropped 3 bases and J dropped 0; count of bases not matched to a gene: 3. This CDR3 contains 15 residues. The CDR3: CASSDHRGSGNTIYF. DNA for the CDR3: TGTGCCAGCAGCGACCACAGGGGCTCTGGAAACACCATATATTTT.

The DNA of the CDR3 is TGTGCCTGGAGTACAACCAGCGGCTACGAGCAGTACTTC. The encoded protein is CAWSTTSGYEQYF. The chain is built from TRBV30 and TRBJ2-7; tentatively, D is TRBD2 (5 bases). Germline V lookup: CDR1 GTSNPN, CDR2 SVGIG (reference sequence). This CDR3 has 13 residues. Trimming stripped 2 bases from V and 3 bases from J, with 11 bases between.

This chain links TRBV7-9 with TRBJ1-3, with TRBD1 matching over 7 bases. The V segment lost 1 base and the J segment 2 bases; nucleotides outside the gene matches: 2. In germline, CDR1 is SEHNR, CDR2 FQNEAQ (reference sequence). This CDR3 spans 15 amino acids. CDR3 in DNA: TGTGCCAGCAGCTTAGACCAGGGGGCTGGAAACACCATATATTTT. The encoded protein is CASSLDQGAGNTIYF.

This clone was seen repeatedly, ten times or more. J is TRBJ2-7 and V is TRBV2; D is possibly TRBD1 (6 bases). The germline V and J ends were trimmed by 7 bases and 6 bases, with 19 bases remaining between them. From germline, CDR1 is SNHLY and CDR2 FYNNEI. The CDR3 runs 14 residues. The CDR3 coding sequence is TGTGCCAGCATGGACAGAGCCGCTGTGTCCGAGCAGTACTTC. Its protein product is CASMDRAAVSEQYF.

This rearrangement joins TRBV19 to TRBJ2-2, with D uncertain. The CDR3 covers 16 residues. V was clipped by 1 base and J by 0 bases, with 9 bases between them. Germline CDR1 is LNHDA and CDR2 is SQIVND (reference sequence). CDR3 in amino acids: CASSIGGTSNTGELFF. DNA of the CDR3: TGTGCCAGTAGTATAGGAGGAACTTCGAACACCGGGGAGCTGTTTTTT.

The V gene is TRBV6-1, the J gene TRBJ1-1, with 8 bases aligning to TRBD1. Trimming at V came to 1 base and at J to 3 bases, leaving 1 base not matched to a gene. The CDR3 is 14 residues long. In germline, CDR1 is MNHNS, CDR2 SASEGT. The DNA for the CDR3 is TGTGCCAGCAGTGAAGGACAGGGGTACACTGAAGCTTTCTTT. Translated, it gives CASSEGQGYTEAFF.

The V gene is TRBV5-6, the J gene TRBJ1-2; maybe TRBD1 (5 bases). CDR1 SGHDT and CDR2 YYEEEE come from the germline V gene. The ends were cut back, 0 bases at V and 9 bases at J, with 18 bases in the middle. CDR3 length equals 15 residues. The CDR3 region is CASSLDGAPALSYTF. CDR3 DNA: TGTGCCAGCAGCTTGGATGGGGCGCCGGCTCTAAGCTACACCTTC.

The CDR3 nucleotides are TGTGCCAGCAGGCCACGGACAGGGCGGAACACTGAAGCTTTCTTT. Translated, it gives CASRPRTGRNTEAFF. This chain links TRBV28 with TRBJ1-1; 8 bases are a match to TRBD1. The germline V gene has CDR1 MDHEN and CDR2 SYDVKM. This CDR3 spans 15 amino acids. Unmatched junction bases numbered 7, after V lost 6 bases and J lost 1 base. Combining the CDR3 with reference TRBV28 and TRBJ1-1 gives the whole variable domain DVKVTQSSRYLVKRTGEKVFLECVQDMDHENMFWYRQDPGLGLRLIYFSYDVKMKEKGDIPEGYSVSREKKERFSLILESASTNQTSMYLCASRPRTGRNTEAFFGQGTRLTVV.

The chain employs TRBV7-2 and TRBJ2-7, with a tentative D call TRBD2 (6 bases). The germline gives CDR1 SGHTA, CDR2 FQGNSA. The CDR3 covers 15 residues. Trimming pared 2 bases from V and 1 base from J, leaving 12 bases between. The CDR3 is CASSLSPGTSYEQYF. In DNA form, the CDR3 reads TGTGCCAGCAGCTTATCACCCGGGACTTCCTACGAGCAGTACTTC.

The gene calls are TRBV4-2 and TRBJ1-1; weak D call: TRBD1 (5 bases). CDR1 and CDR2 (germline): LGHNA, YNFKEQ. The CDR3 length is 15 residues. Trimming pared 5 bases from V and 9 bases from J, leaving 22 bases between. The CDR3 nucleotides read TGTGCCAGCAGCTTAAGGATACCGCCGGAGGGGCAAGCTTTCTTT. Translated, it gives CASSLRIPPEGQAFF.

The table lists this clone with a count of one. This chain links TRBV12-3 or TRBV12-4 with TRBJ2-1, with a possible D match to TRBD1 (6 bases). The V gene lost 4 bases and the J gene lost 8 bases, with 12 bases spanning the gap. The CDR3 covers 13 residues. CDR3 sequence: CASSSDSADEQFF. The DNA of the CDR3 is TGTGCCAGCAGTTCGGACAGTGCAGATGAGCAGTTCTTC.

This chain uses TRBV19 with TRBJ1-2; TRBD1 matches at 7 bases. Germline CDR1 LNHDA, CDR2 SQIVND (reference sequence). The CDR3 covers 12 residues. V dropped 3 bases and J dropped 9; count of bases not matched to a gene: 4. Here the CDR3 reads CASSMQGESYTF. CDR3 nucleotide sequence: TGTGCCAGTAGTATGCAGGGGGAGAGCTACACCTTC.

The chain combines TRBV7-2 with TRBJ1-4; TRBD1 is a possible D gene (6 bases). Germline CDR1 and CDR2: SGHTA and FQGNSA. Trimming removed 2 bases from V and 2 bases from J, with 9 bases in between. This CDR3 has 15 residues. In DNA, the CDR3 is TGTGCCAGCAGCTTAAGAAGGGGGACTAATGAAAAACTGTTTTTT. It translates to CASSLRRGTNEKLFF.

This chain links TRBV25-1 with TRBJ1-2; weak D call: TRBD1 (6 bases). V lost 4 bases and J 3 bases, leaving 15 bases between the germline ends. The CDR3 runs 15 residues. The germline CDR1 and CDR2 sequences are MGHDK and SYGVNS. CDR3 nucleotide sequence: TGTGCCAGCAGTGGACCCGGGCAGGGGCACTATGGCTACACCTTC. Amino acid sequence: CASSGPGQGHYGYTF.

The V call is TRBV6-2 or TRBV6-3, the J call TRBJ2-1; TRBD2 matches 11 bases. The CDR3 runs to 15 residues. Germline V gives CDR1 MNHEY, CDR2 SVGEGT. The ends lost 6 bases at V and 7 bases at J; junction bases unmatched: 8. The CDR3 coding sequence is TGTGCCAGCAGCCAACCGGGACTAGCGGTGAATGAGCAGTTCTTC. This sequence encodes CASSQPGLAVNEQFF.

The genes are TRBV7-2 and TRBJ1-5; 10 nucleotides line up with TRBD1. V lost 5 bases, J lost 5 bases, and 9 bases stayed unmatched. Germline V gives CDR1 SGHTA, CDR2 FQGNSA. The CDR3 loop spans 16 amino acids. This CDR3 is CASSAQWGQGHQPQHF. In nucleotides, the CDR3 is TGTGCCAGCAGCGCCCAGTGGGGACAGGGGCATCAGCCCCAGCATTTT. The whole variable domain, filled in from reference TRBV7-2 and TRBJ1-5, reads GAGVSQSPSNKVTEKGKDVELRCDPISGHTALYWYRQSLGQGLEFLIYFQGNSAPDKSGLPSDRFSAERTGGSVSTLTIQRTQQEDSAVYLCASSAQWGQGHQPQHFGDGTRLSIL.

The rearrangement uses TRBV10-3 and TRBJ2-1; TRBD2 agrees at 8 bases. V gave up 7 bases and J gave up 9 bases; unmatched junction bases: 8. Germline V gene sequence: CDR1 ENHRY, CDR2 SYGVKD. CDR3 size: 13 residues. CDR3 DNA: TGTGCCATCAATCCGGGACTAGGGGGTGAGCAGTTCTTC. Amino acid sequence: CAINPGLGGEQFF.

This rearrangement joins TRBV6-2 or TRBV6-3 to TRBJ2-1, with 14 bases fitting TRBD2. Germline CDR1 is MNHEY and CDR2 is SVGEGT. The length of the CDR3 is 21 residues. V lost 5 bases, J lost 6 bases, and 21 bases stayed unmatched. The CDR3 loop reads CASSHRLAGGPIRSGSNEQFF. DNA of the CDR3: TGTGCCAGCAGTCACCGACTAGCGGGAGGGCCTATTAGAAGTGGGTCCAATGAGCAGTTCTTC.

CDR3 nucleotides: TGTGCCTGGGCCAGGACGAACACCGGGGAGCTGTTTTTT. Translated: CAWARTNTGELFF. The chain employs TRBV30 and TRBJ2-2, with D hard to call. The V gene lost 5 bases and the J gene lost 0 bases, with 7 bases spanning the gap. The CDR3 contains 13 residues. The germline gives CDR1 GTSNPN, CDR2 SVGIG (reference sequence). Based on the CDR3 plus reference TRBV30 and TRBJ2-2, the full variable domain is SQTIHQWPATLVQPVGSPLSLECTVEGTSNPNLYWYRQAAGRGLQLLFYSVGIGQISSEVPQNLSASRPQDRQFILSSKKLLLSDSGFYLCAWARTNTGELFFGEGSRLTVL.

This chain connects TRBV14 to TRBJ1-2; TRBD1 agrees at 9 bases. The length of the CDR3 is 14 residues. Trimming removed 4 bases from V and 8 bases from J; junction bases left unmatched: 8. CDR1 is SGHDN and CDR2 is FVKESK in the germline V gene. The CDR3 sequence is CASSLGTGSFGYTF. For the CDR3, the DNA is TGTGCCAGCAGCCTCGGGACAGGGTCTTTCGGCTACACCTTC. Using reference TRBV14 and TRBJ1-2 for the parts outside the CDR3, the full variable domain is EAGVTQFPSHSVIEKGQTVTLRCDPISGHDNLYWYRRVMGKEIKFLLHFVKESKQDESGMPNNRFLAERTGGTYSTLKVQPAELEDSGVYFCASSLGTGSFGYTFGSGTRLTVV.

The table lists this clone with a few counts. V gene TRBV18 combines with J gene TRBJ2-5, with D possibly matching TRBD2 (5 bases). From germline, CDR1 is KGHSH and CDR2 LQKENI. Trimming stripped 1 base from V and 5 bases from J, with 14 bases between. This CDR3 is 15 amino acids long. CDR3 nucleotide sequence: TGTGCCAGCTCACCACGCCAGGCTACGGGGGAGACCCAGTACTTC. It encodes CASSPRQATGETQYF.

The chain has TRBV10-3 and TRBJ2-7, with TRBD1 matching over 8 bases. Trimming took 6 bases from V and 6 from J; bases not matched to a gene: 10. The CDR3 extends over 14 amino acids. Looked up from germline, CDR1 is ENHRY and CDR2 is SYGVKD. The CDR3 reads CAIRPRDRLREQYF. The CDR3 DNA follows: TGTGCCATCAGACCCCGGGACAGGTTGCGCGAGCAGTACTTC.

This rearrangement joins TRBV5-4 to TRBJ1-1; TRBD1 matches 9 bases. From germline, CDR1 is SGHNT and CDR2 YYREEE (reference sequence). V dropped 0 bases and J dropped 4; count of bases not matched to a gene: 4. The CDR3 contains 15 residues. CDR3 amino acids: CASSLDRGRGTEAFF. Here the CDR3 DNA reads TGTGCCAGCAGCTTGGACAGGGGGCGCGGCACTGAAGCTTTCTTT. Based on the CDR3 plus reference TRBV5-4 and TRBJ1-1, the full variable domain is ETGVTQSPTHLIKTRGQQVTLRCSSQSGHNTVSWYQQALGQGPQFIFQYYREEENGRGNFPPRFSGLQFPNYSSELNVNALELDDSALYLCASSLDRGRGTEAFFGQGTRLTVV.

V usage is TRBV15 and J usage is TRBJ2-5, with 11 bases that match TRBD2. CDR1 and CDR2 (germline): LNHNV, YYDKDF (reference sequence). The J segment lost 5 bases and the V segment lost 7 bases, leaving 3 bases of the junction unmatched. The CDR3 consists of 13 residues. For the CDR3, the DNA is TGTGCCACCACGGCTAGCGGGGGGGAGACCCAGTACTTC. Translated, it gives CATTASGGETQYF.

This rearrangement joins TRBV18 to TRBJ2-7, with TRBD1 identical over 9 bases. CDR3 length: 15 residues. The V segment lost 2 bases and the J segment 5 bases; nucleotides outside the gene matches: 7. Per germline, CDR1 KGHSH and CDR2 LQKENI. The CDR3, as DNA: TGTGCCAGCTCACCAAGCCGCGGGACAGGGAACGAGCAGTACTTC. It codes for CASSPSRGTGNEQYF.

V gene TRBV7-2 combines with J gene TRBJ2-7; TRBD1 matches 7 bases. The CDR3 loop spans 17 amino acids. Germline CDR1 SGHTA, CDR2 FQGNSA. The trim removed 1 base at V and 6 bases at J, leaving 15 bases unmatched. The CDR3 spells CASSLVGVANRGSEQYF. The CDR3 DNA is TGTGCCAGCAGCTTAGTAGGGGTAGCGAACAGGGGTAGCGAGCAGTACTTC.

This clone came up a few times. The CDR3 region has the DNA TGTGCCAGCAGTTATGCGACAGGGGGCTATGGCTACACCTTC. Translating gives CASSYATGGYGYTF. The chain combines TRBV28 with TRBJ1-2; TRBD1 agrees at 9 bases. Germline lookup yields CDR1 MDHEN and CDR2 SYDVKM. The ends lost 4 bases at V and 4 bases at J; junction bases unmatched: 4. This CDR3 comprises 14 residues.

The chain combines TRBV15 with TRBJ1-5, with a weak D call TRBD1 (6 bases). Per germline, CDR1 LNHNV and CDR2 YYDKDF (reference sequence). CDR3 length equals 13 residues. Between the trimmed V and J ends, which lost 5 bases and 5 bases, there was a span of 10 bases. The CDR3 region is CATSQDRYQPQHF. CDR3 nucleotide sequence: TGTGCCACCAGCCAAGACAGGTATCAGCCCCAGCATTTT.

The rearrangement links TRBV12-3 or TRBV12-4 to TRBJ2-5, with D maybe TRBD2 (6 bases). Trimming took off 5 bases at V and 2 bases at J, with 9 bases between the two ends. The CDR3 has 13 amino acids. CDR3 DNA sequence: TGTGCCAGCAGTCCTAGCGAACAAGAGACCCAGTACTTC. Amino acids: CASSPSEQETQYF.